Shown below are 19 T cell receptor beta chains from a single sample sequenced in a study of cytotoxic CD8 clonotypes in ibrutinib-treated CLL. The method was immunoSEQ multiplex PCR; TCRdb's version includes in-frame clones alone and lacks a portion of them. The repertoire includes roughly 220,000 clones, roughly 65% of them detected once, and over 5.5% sits in the top ten. The sequenced sample was PBMCs, obtained after 12 months of ibrutinib treatment. The origin of the receptors is a human donor with chronic lymphocytic leukemia.

The chain links TRBV29-1 to TRBJ1-1; no reliable D call. The CDR3 is made up of 13 amino acids. The V and J ends lost 4 bases and 0 bases respectively, with 9 bases between them. Germline lookup yields CDR1 SQVTM and CDR2 ANQGSEA. The CDR3, as DNA: TGCAGCGTTGGCGTACCCCTGAACACTGAAGCTTTCTTT. Translating gives CSVGVPLNTEAFF.

V gene TRBV14 combines with J gene TRBJ1-5; perhaps TRBD1 as D (6 bases). CDR1 and CDR2 (germline): SGHDN, FVKESK. The CDR3 extends over 14 amino acids. The V end was cut by 1 base, the J end by 9 bases, with 13 bases between. CDR3 DNA sequence: TGTGCCAGCAGCCAAGGAGGACAGCGGAGGCCCCAGCATTTT. This sequence encodes CASSQGGQRRPQHF.

This chain joins TRBV21-1 and TRBJ1-2. TRBV21-1 constitutes a pseudogene. The CDR3 totals 13 residues. The CDR3 bases are TGTGCCAGGGAGAGGCGGGACCGCTATGGCTACACCTTC. Its translation is CARERRDRYGYTF.

Points on this clone: Additional DNA sequences in this sample encode the identical CDR3. The V gene is TRBV5-1, the J gene TRBJ1-1; no clear D. The CDR3 consists of 14 residues. V dropped 0 bases and J dropped 0 bases, with 6 bases sitting between them. Germline V gives CDR1 SGHRS, CDR2 YFSETQ. This CDR3 reads CASSLDAVNTEAFF. The CDR3 DNA sequence: TGCGCCAGCAGCTTGGATGCAGTGAACACTGAAGCTTTCTTT.

There are a few counts of this clone. The CDR3 sequence: CASSPRGSASTDTQYF. Here the CDR3 DNA reads TGCGCCAGCAGCCCCCGGGGCTCCGCTAGCACAGATACGCAGTATTTT. The chain combines TRBV5-1 with TRBJ2-3; the D call may be TRBD1 or TRBD2 (5 bases each). The V and J ends lost 4 bases and 0 bases respectively, with 15 bases between them. Per germline, CDR1 SGHRS and CDR2 YFSETQ. This CDR3 region has 16 residues.

The chain couples TRBV11-1 to TRBJ1-2; D is ambiguous. The CDR3 runs to 13 residues. Germline CDR1 reads SGHAT; CDR2 reads FQDESV (reference sequence). Trimming took off 4 bases at V and 2 bases at J, with 8 bases between the two ends. CDR3 in amino acids: CASSSLRNYGYTF. In nucleotides, the CDR3 is TGTGCCAGCAGCTCGCTAAGGAACTATGGCTACACCTTC.

The V call is TRBV9, the J call TRBJ2-5; maybe TRBD1 (5 bases). Between the trimmed V and J ends, which lost 4 bases and 5 bases, there was a span of 30 bases. Germline V lookup: CDR1 SGDLS, CDR2 YYNGEE. The CDR3 covers 19 residues. The CDR3 protein is CASSSRHPRDSPHGETQYF. DNA for the CDR3: TGTGCCAGCAGCTCCAGACACCCCCGTGACAGCCCTCATGGGGAGACCCAGTACTTC.

The chain carries TRBV5-6 and TRBJ2-5; D might be TRBD1 (6 bases). Germline V gene sequence: CDR1 SGHDT, CDR2 YYEEEE. Trimming removed 2 bases at V and 4 bases at J, with 15 bases between. The CDR3 runs 15 residues. Here the CDR3 reads CASSFEQGRGETQYF. The CDR3 DNA follows: TGTGCCAGCAGCTTCGAACAGGGTAGGGGAGAGACCCAGTACTTC.

V is TRBV11-2 and J is TRBJ1-5, with D perhaps matching TRBD1 (5 bases). CDR1 is SGHAT, CDR2 FQNNGV, per germline. The CDR3 spans 16 residues. V was pared by 0 bases and J by 6 bases, with 15 bases between. The CDR3 loop is CASSLDLTVGRQPQHF. CDR3 nucleotide sequence: TGTGCCAGCAGCTTAGATTTGACAGTTGGGCGTCAGCCCCAGCATTTT.

The V call is TRBV12-5, the J call TRBJ1-4; D gene uncertain. There are 12 residues in the CDR3. V shed 2 bases and J shed 8 bases, with 6 bases lying between them. The germline V gene has CDR1 LGHNT and CDR2 FRNRAP. The CDR3 DNA reads TGTGCTAGTGGTTTGTTGGGAGAAAAACTGTTTTTT. Translating it yields CASGLLGEKLFF.

The CDR3 DNA follows: TGTGCCTGGAGCCCAGGACTTCATAGCAATCAGCCCCAGCATTTT. It yields the protein CAWSPGLHSNQPQHF. V and J are TRBV30 and TRBJ1-5; no clear D. The V end lost 3 bases, the J end lost 0 bases, and 12 bases lay between the germline ends. The CDR3 is made up of 15 amino acids. Germline CDR1 reads GTSNPN; CDR2 reads SVGIG (reference sequence).

The V gene is TRBV18, the J gene TRBJ1-1; D unclear. Trimming shortened V by 2 bases and J by 0 bases, and 10 bases separated the two germline ends. From germline, CDR1 is KGHSH and CDR2 LQKENI. This CDR3 contains 15 residues. CDR3 sequence reads: CASSPDASMNTEAFF. CDR3 coding DNA: TGTGCCAGCTCACCAGATGCGAGCATGAACACTGAAGCTTTCTTT.

This clone came up a few times. The chain is built from TRBV20-1 and TRBJ2-3; the D is unclear. Germline V gives CDR1 DFQATT, CDR2 SNEGSKA (reference sequence). The length of the CDR3 is 11 residues. Trimming stripped 6 bases from V and 7 bases from J, with 11 bases between. As DNA, the CDR3 is TGCAGTGCCCCCGAAGGAAATACGCAGTATTTT. This translates into CSAPEGNTQYF.

V is TRBV28 and J is TRBJ2-7, with TRBD1 matching 7 bases. Germline CDR1 is MDHEN and CDR2 is SYDVKM. The CDR3 has 14 residues. V was pared by 5 bases and J by 1 base, with 5 bases of the junction left unmatched. CDR3 loop: CASSAPQGSYEQYF. The CDR3 coding sequence is TGTGCCAGCAGTGCCCCACAGGGGTCCTACGAGCAGTACTTC.

The J gene is TRBJ2-2, the V gene TRBV6-6, with D maybe TRBD1 (6 bases). CDR3 length equals 16 residues. V was clipped by 0 bases and J by 1 base, with 9 bases between them. Germline-derived CDR1 and CDR2 are MNHNY and SVGAGI (reference sequence). CDR3 sequence: CASSYSRGGNTGELFF. CDR3 nucleotide sequence: TGTGCCAGCAGTTACTCGAGAGGGGGGAACACCGGGGAGCTGTTTTTT.

The chain couples TRBV18 to TRBJ1-4, with D uncertain. Looked up from germline, CDR1 is KGHSH and CDR2 is LQKENI. This CDR3 spans 13 amino acids. V was pared by 3 bases and J by 8 bases, with 10 bases between. The CDR3 loop is CASSPSGNEKLFF. In nucleotides, the CDR3 is TGTGCCAGCTCACCGTCGGGAAACGAAAAACTGTTTTTT.

The chain is built from TRBV30 and TRBJ1-2; D gene ambiguous. CDR1 GTSNPN and CDR2 SVGIG come from the germline V gene (reference sequence). The CDR3 totals 11 residues. Deletions cut 7 bases from V and 7 bases from J, with 13 bases between. As DNA, the CDR3 is TGTGCCTTTGGACGTGTCTTTGGCTACACCTTC. It translates to CAFGRVFGYTF.

This clone was observed a few times. This chain connects TRBV7-3 to TRBJ1-2; D possibly corresponds to TRBD1 (6 bases). The CDR3 consists of 14 residues. V was clipped by 5 bases and J by 2 bases, with 12 bases between them. Germline V CDR1 and CDR2: SGHTA, FQGTGA. The CDR3 region is CASSALGGNYGYTF. DNA for the CDR3: TGTGCCAGCAGCGCCCTAGGGGGGAACTATGGCTACACCTTC.

V and J are TRBV28 and TRBJ2-7; 9 positions agree with TRBD1. V dropped 10 bases and J dropped 7; count of bases not matched to a gene: 14. The CDR3 loop spans 14 amino acids. Per germline, CDR1 MDHEN and CDR2 SYDVKM. The CDR3 DNA is TGTGCCACCATACCATCTGACAGGGGGTGGGAGCAGTACTTC. This gives the protein CATIPSDRGWEQYF.